The 28 T cell receptor beta chains reported below all come from one sample, sequenced in a study of T cells in Graves' hyperthyroidism and ophthalmopathy. Amplification of TCR beta CDR3 regions was performed using RNA transcripts as template. RT-PCR in the first round (using the HTBI primer set) targeted the TCR CDR3. TCRdb fed the multiplex PCR reads into MiXCR, producing one record per CDR3 protein. The table records about 640,000 distinct CDR3 sequences, roughly 20% of them present only once. Sequencing was carried out using blood. These receptors all come from a young man with Graves' ophthalmopathy.

There are many counts of this clonotype. This rearrangement joins TRBV11-2 to TRBJ2-1; 10 nucleotides align to TRBD1. Germline CDR1 and CDR2: SGHAT and FQNNGV. The length of the CDR3 is 16 residues. V was pared by 4 bases and J by 3 bases, with 6 bases of the junction left unmatched. The DNA for the CDR3 is TGTGCCAGCAGCTCCTTCCGGGACAGGGGCTACAATGAGCAGTTCTTC. Residues: CASSSFRDRGYNEQFF.

This clonotype was seen only a few times. This chain uses TRBV2 with TRBJ1-4; D unresolved. Germline V gives CDR1 SNHLY, CDR2 FYNNEI. This CDR3 has 16 amino acids. V was shortened by 5 bases and J by 4 bases, with 17 bases between the two germline ends. CDR3 bases: TGTGCCAGCAGTAATCCCTACATTGACCGTAATGAAAAACTGTTTTTT. Its protein product is CASSNPYIDRNEKLFF.

This rearrangement joins TRBV9 to TRBJ2-6, with TRBD1 matching over 7 bases. After removal of 3 bases from V and 0 bases from J, the junction contained 9 bases not matched to a gene. This CDR3 has 18 residues. Germline V CDR1 and CDR2: SGDLS, YYNGEE. CDR3 nucleotide sequence: TGTGCCAGCAGCGCTTTGGGACAGTTTAGCTCTGGGGCCAACGTCCTGACTTTC. It yields the protein CASSALGQFSSGANVLTF.

This clonotype was observed a few times. The CDR3 region is CASSGRGSNSPLHF. CDR3 sequence (DNA): TGTGCCAGCAGCGGCAGGGGGAGCAATTCACCCCTCCACTTT. V gene TRBV11-2 combines with J gene TRBJ1-6; 7 bases align to TRBD1. Germline assignment: CDR1 SGHAT and CDR2 FQNNGV. V lost 5 bases and J lost 7; bases outside the gene matches: 5. CDR3 length equals 14 residues.

The chain links TRBV3-1 to TRBJ1-3; no reliable D call. V was trimmed by 3 bases and J by 0 bases, leaving 12 bases between them. Germline CDR1 reads LGHDT; CDR2 reads YNNKEL (reference sequence). CDR3 length: 16 residues. The CDR3: CASSHMGGHSGNTIYF. The CDR3 coding sequence is TGTGCCAGCAGCCACATGGGAGGCCACTCTGGAAACACCATATATTTT.

This clonotype was seen a few times. The genes are TRBV15 and TRBJ2-7; D unresolved. V dropped 0 bases and J dropped 4 bases, with 10 bases sitting between them. This CDR3 spans 14 amino acids. The V gene's germline CDR1 is LNHNV and CDR2 YYDKDF (reference sequence). The CDR3 region is CATSRDSTDYEQYF. CDR3 bases: TGTGCCACCAGCAGAGACAGCACCGATTACGAGCAGTACTTC.

Many counts were recorded for this clonotype. The V and J genes are TRBV28 and TRBJ2-7; 10 bases line up with TRBD2. The CDR3 runs to 17 residues. Looked up from germline, CDR1 is MDHEN and CDR2 is SYDVKM. V lost 1 base, J lost 5 bases, and 11 bases stayed unmatched. The CDR3 sequence is CASSLYGLAEIKDEQYF. The CDR3 DNA follows: TGTGCCAGCAGTTTATATGGACTAGCGGAAATCAAGGACGAGCAGTACTTC.

This clonotype was recorded many times. The chain links TRBV5-1 to TRBJ2-4; 8 bases fit TRBD1. The CDR3 runs 16 residues. Germline V gene lookup returns CDR1 SGHRS and CDR2 YFSETQ. V shed 3 bases and J 0 bases; nucleotides not matched to a gene: 5. CDR3 amino acids: CASSSDRDLAKNIQYF. In DNA form, the CDR3 reads TGCGCCAGCAGCTCGGACAGGGACTTAGCCAAAAACATTCAGTACTTC.

This chain uses TRBV11-2 with TRBJ2-7, with D perhaps given as TRBD1 or TRBD2 (5 bases each). CDR1 and CDR2 from the germline V gene are SGHAT and FQNNGV. This CDR3 spans 14 amino acids. The V and J ends lost 2 bases and 3 bases respectively, with 11 bases between them. CDR3 sequence: CASSLMSGHYEQYF. The CDR3 region has the DNA TGTGCCAGCAGCTTAATGAGCGGACACTACGAGCAGTACTTC.

The rearrangement joins TRBV2 to TRBJ2-3; D not certain. V dropped 4 bases and J dropped 4 bases, with 12 bases sitting between them. The CDR3 consists of 14 residues. Germline loops: CDR1 SNHLY, CDR2 FYNNEI. CDR3 residues: CASSAFTDPDTQYF. The CDR3, as DNA: TGTGCCAGCAGTGCTTTCACAGACCCAGATACGCAGTATTTT.

This clonotype has ten or more counts. The V and J genes are TRBV12-3 or TRBV12-4 and TRBJ2-7, with 7 bases that match TRBD1. The CDR3 extends over 16 amino acids. V shed 3 bases and J 2 bases; nucleotides not matched to a gene: 10. CDR3 in amino acids: CASSFLSTGAPYEQYF. As DNA, the CDR3 is TGTGCCAGCAGTTTTCTTTCTACAGGGGCCCCCTACGAGCAGTACTTC.

This clonotype was found many times. The rearrangement links TRBV7-9 to TRBJ1-2; D not resolved. Germline V gene lookup returns CDR1 SEHNR and CDR2 FQNEAQ (reference sequence). The CDR3 is 13 amino acids. Between the trimmed V and J ends, which lost 4 bases and 9 bases, there was a span of 15 bases. The CDR3 sequence: CASSSESGQRYTF. CDR3 DNA: TGTGCCAGCAGCTCAGAGTCGGGCCAACGCTACACCTTC.

The sample holds a few counts of this clonotype. The V gene is TRBV7-2, the J gene TRBJ2-1; D tentatively reads TRBD1 or TRBD2 (5 bases each). This CDR3 has 15 amino acids. Germline CDR1 reads SGHTA; CDR2 reads FQGNSA. V lost 2 bases and J 8 bases, leaving 16 bases between the germline ends. CDR3 in amino acids: CASSLFRDPMDEQFF. CDR3 sequence (DNA): TGTGCCAGCAGCTTATTTAGGGACCCTATGGATGAGCAGTTCTTC.

This clonotype appeared many times. The chain carries TRBV6-1 and TRBJ2-7; D might be TRBD2 (6 bases). The CDR3 runs to 15 residues. With 2 bases removed from V and 2 bases from J, the gap between germline ends came to 13 bases. Germline V gives CDR1 MNHNS, CDR2 SASEGT. CDR3 sequence: CASSEFGGVAYEQYF. As DNA, the CDR3 is TGTGCCAGCAGTGAATTTGGCGGGGTAGCCTACGAGCAGTACTTC.

This clonotype was observed at least ten times. The chain has TRBV28 and TRBJ2-7, with D maybe TRBD2 (6 bases). The V end lost 4 bases, the J end lost 6 bases, and 16 bases lay between the germline ends. The germline gives CDR1 MDHEN, CDR2 SYDVKM. The CDR3 is 14 amino acids. CDR3 in DNA: TGTGCCAGCAGTTCGGCCGGGAGTCCGCTCGAGCAGTACTTC. It codes for CASSSAGSPLEQYF.

This clonotype was observed a few times. The chain combines TRBV29-1 with TRBJ2-3; 8 positions agree with TRBD1. This CDR3 has 15 residues. Germline V gene sequence: CDR1 SQVTM, CDR2 ANQGSEA. V shed 6 bases and J 1 base; nucleotides not matched to a gene: 9. DNA for the CDR3: TGCAGCGTCCTCAAGACACAGGGGGGCACAGATACGCAGTATTTT. This gives the protein CSVLKTQGGTDTQYF.

Ten or more counts support this clonotype. The chain links TRBV20-1 to TRBJ1-2; D is undetermined. Germline V gives CDR1 DFQATT, CDR2 SNEGSKA (reference sequence). Trimming stripped 4 bases from V and 4 bases from J, with 16 bases between. The length of the CDR3 is 14 residues. CDR3 bases: TGCAGTGCTAAGGACCCAGCAACCGGCTATGGCTACACCTTC. This codes for CSAKDPATGYGYTF.

This clonotype was seen a handful of times. This sequence joins TRBV4-1 and TRBJ1-4; D is possibly TRBD1 (5 bases). Germline CDR1 and CDR2: MGHRA and YSYEKL. CDR3 length: 17 residues. The V and J ends lost 1 base and 0 bases respectively, with 12 bases between them. The DNA for the CDR3 is TGCGCCAGCAGCCAAGGAACGGGGACGGCAACTAATGAAAAACTGTTTTTT. It translates to CASSQGTGTATNEKLFF.

CDR3 amino acids: CASSLSGTNPHEQFF. The CDR3 DNA is TGTGCCAGCAGCCTGTCCGGGACTAACCCCCATGAGCAGTTCTTC. J is TRBJ2-1 and V is TRBV4-2; 7 nucleotides line up with TRBD2. V lost 4 bases to trimming and J lost 8 bases; unmatched junction nucleotides: 11. The germline V gene encodes CDR1 LGHNA and CDR2 YNFKEQ. The CDR3 covers 15 residues.

This clonotype came up a few times. The chain couples TRBV10-3 to TRBJ2-7; a weak D match, TRBD1 (7 bases). The CDR3 has 15 amino acids. Looked up from germline, CDR1 is ENHRY and CDR2 is SYGVKD. Between the trimmed V and J ends, which lost 0 bases and 4 bases, there was a span of 13 bases. As DNA, the CDR3 is TGTGCCATCAGTGAGTCGGGGGGACAGAGGTACGAGCAGTACTTC. Its translation is CAISESGGQRYEQYF.

V gene TRBV28 combines with J gene TRBJ2-5, with 9 bases aligning to TRBD2. V shed 6 bases, J shed 5 bases, and the junction held 4 bases outside the gene matches. The CDR3 totals 13 residues. The germline CDR1 and CDR2 sequences are MDHEN and SYDVKM. CDR3 in amino acids: CASSPSGRETQYF. CDR3 DNA sequence: TGTGCCAGCAGCCCGAGCGGGAGGGAGACCCAGTACTTC.

In DNA form, the CDR3 reads TGTGCCAGCAGTGTGCCCCGGGACTCGCCGTCGGGGGACTATGGCTACACCTTC. Translated: CASSVPRDSPSGDYGYTF. The V call is TRBV25-1, the J call TRBJ1-2, with TRBD1 as a possible D gene (5 bases). V lost 4 bases to trimming and J lost 3 bases, with 24 bases between them. This CDR3 has 18 amino acids. Germline CDR1 is MGHDK and CDR2 is SYGVNS.

The chain links TRBV3-1 to TRBJ1-6, with 9 bases matching TRBD1. V was clipped by 0 bases and J by 9 bases; unmatched bases: 9. The CDR3 sequence is 17 residues long. The germline CDR1 and CDR2 sequences are LGHDT and YNNKEL (reference sequence). The CDR3 sequence is CASSQDRGQGIGSPLHF. CDR3 DNA sequence: TGTGCCAGCAGCCAAGATAGGGGACAGGGTATTGGTTCACCCCTCCACTTT. Full variable domain (missing parts from reference TRBV3-1 and TRBJ1-6): DTAVSQTPKYLVTQMGNDKSIKCEQNLGHDTMYWYKQDSKKFLKIMFSYNNKELIINETVPNRFSPKSPDKAHLNLHINSLELGDSAVYFCASSQDRGQGIGSPLHFGNGTRLTVT.

In its sample, this clonotype was seen a few times. The rearrangement uses TRBV20-1 and TRBJ2-1; 14 nucleotides align to TRBD2. V lost 6 bases to trimming and J lost 3 bases; unmatched junction nucleotides: 16. The CDR3 contains 19 residues. The V gene's germline CDR1 is DFQATT and CDR2 SNEGSKA (reference sequence). For the CDR3, the DNA is TGCAGTGCACAGACGGGACTAGCGGGAGCCGGGAGGGACTACAATGAGCAGTTCTTC. Translation gives CSAQTGLAGAGRDYNEQFF.

The chain combines TRBV30 with TRBJ2-6; TRBD1 matches at 9 bases. CDR3 length equals 14 residues. Germline-derived CDR1 and CDR2 are GTSNPN and SVGIG (reference sequence). The trim removed 7 bases at V and 9 bases at J, leaving 10 bases unmatched. The CDR3 bases are TGTGCCTACTCCCAGACAGGGGGTGGCAACGTCCTGACTTTC. It is translated as CAYSQTGGGNVLTF.

At least ten counts were recorded for this clonotype. The chain carries TRBV2 and TRBJ2-1; D might be TRBD2 (5 bases). The CDR3 has 14 amino acids. V was trimmed by 6 bases and J by 6 bases, leaving 15 bases between them. Germline CDR1 is SNHLY and CDR2 is FYNNEI. DNA of the CDR3: TGTGCCAGCAGCTTCGGCCCTGGGAGCAATGAGCAGTTCTTC. Amino acids: CASSFGPGSNEQFF.

CDR3 DNA: TGTGCCAGCCGTCTAAGCGGGAGTTTCAACAATGAGCAGTTCTTC. Residues: CASRLSGSFNNEQFF. V is TRBV2 and J is TRBJ2-1; 8 positions match TRBD2. CDR1 is SNHLY, CDR2 FYNNEI, per germline. J gave up 5 bases and V 8 bases, and 11 bases lay outside the gene matches. The CDR3 has 15 residues.

The chain recombines TRBV6-1 with TRBJ2-7; 7 bases align to TRBD2. Germline V lookup: CDR1 MNHNS, CDR2 SASEGT. The junction had 5 bases not matched to a gene; V was cut back by 6 bases and J by 0 bases. This CDR3 has 14 amino acids. The CDR3 here is CASRPSGTSYEQYF. The DNA for the CDR3 is TGTGCCAGCAGACCCAGCGGGACCTCCTACGAGCAGTACTTC.